These 8 T cell receptor beta chains came from one sample sequenced in a study of T cells after yellow fever vaccination (dated by TCRdb to between 2018 and 2021). This sample's treatment or condition label indicates: live attenuated yellow fever vaccine strain. The library was generated by 5' RACE. Sequencing was performed on an Illumina HiSeq 2500. TCRdb reprocessed the public reads (quality trimming at Q25 with fastp, clone calling with MiXCR) and kept in-frame beta chains. Under each unique CDR3 protein, matching rows form one entry showing the most common genes and DNA. This sample gives around 72,000 distinct CDR3 sequences in total; under 9.5% of them show up just once. Roughly 30% of the sample rests with the top ten. Source: CD8+ T cells sorted from PBMCs, taken 10 days after the first yellow fever vaccination. Receptor source: a man aged 18 to 35 who received the YFV17D yellow fever vaccine.

The chain uses TRBV19 and TRBJ2-1, with D possibly matching TRBD1 (6 bases). This CDR3 is built from 15 residues. The germline V gene has CDR1 LNHDA and CDR2 SQIVND (reference sequence). V gave up 5 bases and J gave up 1 base, with 12 bases separating them. The CDR3 nucleotides read TGTGCCAGTAGTCCAAGGGGGTTTTCCTACAATGAGCAGTTCTTC. Protein product: CASSPRGFSYNEQFF.

This clonotype appeared many times. The CDR3 spells CASSQDGTGGFEKLFF. CDR3 DNA: TGCGCCAGCAGCCAAGATGGGACAGGGGGATTTGAAAAACTGTTTTTT. The chain joins TRBV4-3 to TRBJ1-4; 11 bases fit TRBD1. The V and J ends lost 0 bases and 7 bases, in that order; junction bases with no gene match: 4. The germline gives CDR1 LGHNA, CDR2 YSLEER. The CDR3 is 16 residues long.

The V call is TRBV5-1, the J call TRBJ2-6; 8 bases match TRBD2. Unmatched junction bases numbered 7, after V lost 0 bases and J lost 2 bases. This CDR3 region has 18 residues. Germline V gives CDR1 SGHRS, CDR2 YFSETQ. As DNA, the CDR3 is TGCGCCAGCAGCTTGGCGGGTAGCGGGGCCACTGGGGCCAACGTCCTGACTTTC. Translating gives CASSLAGSGATGANVLTF.

The genes are TRBV21-1 and TRBJ2-7; the table's TRBD1 call for D was not verified on the DNA. TRBV21-1 represents a pseudogene. The CDR3 consists of 13 residues. The CDR3 here is CASNFPGQYEQYV. Here the CDR3 DNA reads TGTGCCAGCAACTTCCCGGGACAGTACGAGCAGTACGTC.

This clonotype has a count of ten or more. The DNA for the CDR3 is TGTGCCAGCAGCGTAGGGACAGGAAGGAATGAGCAGTTCTTC. Protein product: CASSVGTGRNEQFF. The chain combines TRBV9 with TRBJ2-1; 7 nucleotides align to TRBD1. The junction had 4 bases not matched to a gene; V was cut back by 0 bases and J by 7 bases. Per the germline V gene, CDR1 is SGDLS and CDR2 is YYNGEE. The CDR3 runs 14 residues.

This clonotype showed up just a few times. V is TRBV12-3 or TRBV12-4 and J is TRBJ1-5, with a possible D match to TRBD1 (6 bases). The CDR3 is 14 amino acids. V shed 4 bases and J shed 2 bases, with 9 bases lying between them. The CDR3 sequence is CASSSNRGNQPQHF. In DNA form, the CDR3 reads TGTGCCAGCAGTTCTAACAGGGGCAATCAGCCCCAGCATTTT.

The sample holds many counts of this clonotype. This CDR3 is CASSLSGPGSPLHF. The CDR3 DNA reads TGTGCCAGCAGTTTATCGGGCCCAGGTTCACCCCTCCACTTT. The rearrangement links TRBV27 to TRBJ1-6; no definite D call. The CDR3 has 14 amino acids. Germline lookup yields CDR1 MNHEY and CDR2 SMNVEV (reference sequence). V was trimmed by 0 bases and J by 9 bases, leaving 9 bases between them.

This clonotype was detected only a few times. The gene calls are TRBV6-2 or TRBV6-3 and TRBJ2-7; weak D call: TRBD1 (5 bases). Trimming took 7 bases from V and 1 from J, leaving 8 bases between them. From germline, CDR1 is MNHEY and CDR2 SVGEGT. This CDR3 comprises 12 residues. The CDR3: CASKGASYEQYV. The CDR3 region has the DNA TGTGCCAGCAAAGGGGCATCCTACGAGCAGTACGTC.